These 9 T cell receptor beta chains were all obtained from the same sample, sequenced in a study of blood T cell repertoires in COVID-19. Assay: immunoSEQ multiplex PCR; the TCRdb copy retains only in-frame clones and omits some. The sample records roughly 200,000 clones, around 83% being singletons. The specimen sequenced was peripheral blood. All receptors derive from a man aged 35 to 55 with active or convalescent COVID-19.

The chain joins TRBV5-1 to TRBJ2-1; 10 bases align to TRBD2. Germline V lookup: CDR1 SGHRS, CDR2 YFSETQ. The J segment lost 2 bases and the V segment lost 9 bases, leaving 11 bases of the junction unmatched. The CDR3 sequence is 16 residues long. In DNA, the CDR3 is TGCGCCACTAGCCCCACTAGCGGGGCTGCCTACAATGAGCAGTTCTTC. Amino acids: CATSPTSGAAYNEQFF.

The rearrangement uses TRBV27 and TRBJ1-6; 8 bases match TRBD1. CDR3 length: 15 amino acids. The J segment lost 10 bases and the V segment lost 6 bases, leaving 11 bases of the junction unmatched. Germline lookup yields CDR1 MNHEY and CDR2 SMNVEV (reference sequence). CDR3 sequence: CASRRHGTGESPLHF. CDR3 bases: TGTGCCAGCAGACGACATGGGACAGGCGAGTCACCCCTCCACTTT.

The J gene is TRBJ1-1, the V gene TRBV7-9, with D unclear. Per germline, CDR1 SEHNR and CDR2 FQNEAQ (reference sequence). V was clipped by 5 bases and J by 10 bases, with 11 bases between them. CDR3 length: 11 residues. CDR3 nucleotides: TGTGCCAGCAGCGAATCGGAGCGAGCTTTCTTT. This sequence encodes CASSESERAFF.

The rearrangement links TRBV4-3 to TRBJ1-2, with D unclear. This CDR3 comprises 15 residues. From germline, CDR1 is LGHNA and CDR2 YSLEER. Trimming pared 4 bases from V and 2 bases from J, leaving 14 bases between. The CDR3 loop is CASSPVDGVNYGYTF. The CDR3 DNA follows: TGCGCCAGCAGCCCCGTTGATGGAGTGAACTATGGCTACACCTTC.

The chain couples TRBV7-9 to TRBJ1-2; 8 bases align to TRBD1. The CDR3 covers 12 residues. With V trimmed by 5 bases and J by 8 bases, 4 bases remained unmatched. The germline V gene encodes CDR1 SEHNR and CDR2 FQNEAQ (reference sequence). The chain's CDR3 is CASSPTGAGYTF. The CDR3 DNA sequence: TGTGCCAGCAGCCCGACAGGGGCCGGCTACACCTTC.

As DNA, the CDR3 is TGCGCCAGCAGCTTAGGGGCAGGGGATATAGAAGCTTTCTTT. Its protein product is CASSLGAGDIEAFF. The chain couples TRBV4-1 to TRBJ1-1; tentative D call: TRBD1 (6 bases). V lost 5 bases and J lost 8, with 18 bases in between. Germline V gene lookup returns CDR1 MGHRA and CDR2 YSYEKL. The CDR3 is 14 amino acids.

V is TRBV4-1 and J is TRBJ2-5, with 13 bases matching TRBD2. Germline V gives CDR1 MGHRA, CDR2 YSYEKL. Germline trimming cut 1 base from V and 4 bases from J; bases unmatched to any gene: 9. This CDR3 contains 18 residues. This CDR3 is CASSQVLLAGGHRETQYF. The DNA for the CDR3 is TGCGCCAGCAGCCAAGTACTACTAGCGGGGGGGCATCGAGAGACCCAGTACTTC.

The chain employs TRBV5-1 and TRBJ2-7, with a weak D call TRBD1 (6 bases). The CDR3 runs 15 residues. V lost 4 bases, J lost 1 base, and 15 bases lay in between. Germline values: CDR1 SGHRS, CDR2 YFSETQ. Here the CDR3 DNA reads TGCGCCAGCAGCGAAATCCAGGGGTCATCCTACGAGCAGTACTTC. The encoded protein is CASSEIQGSSYEQYF.

The V gene is TRBV11-2, the J gene TRBJ1-1, with 10 bases aligning to TRBD1. Germline lookup yields CDR1 SGHAT and CDR2 FQNNGV. Trimming cost V 4 bases and J 4 bases; bases outside gene matches: 12. The CDR3 runs to 17 residues. The CDR3 loop reads CASSYQIGQGVATEAFF. The CDR3 DNA sequence: TGTGCCAGCAGCTACCAAATTGGACAGGGGGTAGCCACTGAAGCTTTCTTT.